Following are 14 T cell receptor beta chains from one sample sequenced in a study of blood T cell repertoires in COVID-19. Measured with immunoSEQ multiplex PCR; TCRdb has only the in-frame clones, and not every one. Altogether under 95,000 clones are present, 70% to 90% being singletons, with the ten largest covering approximately 15%. Material for sequencing was peripheral blood. The receptors stem from a man older than 75 in a cohort sampled during active COVID-19.

The chain employs TRBV3-1 (or the pseudogene TRBV3-2) and TRBJ2-1; D call uncertain. The length of the CDR3 is 13 residues. Trimming removed 3 bases from V and 6 bases from J, with 9 bases in between. Germline-derived CDR1 and CDR2 are LGHDT and YNNKEL (reference sequence). CDR3 amino acids: CASSQPSSNEQFF. The CDR3 nucleotides read TGTGCCAGCAGCCAGCCTAGTAGCAATGAGCAGTTCTTC.

This chain joins TRBV19 and TRBJ2-4; perhaps TRBD1 as D (5 bases). Germline CDR1 LNHDA, CDR2 SQIVND (reference sequence). V lost 4 bases to trimming and J lost 10 bases, with 17 bases between them. The CDR3 covers 14 residues. The CDR3 nucleotides are TGTGCCAGTAGTACCGCGACAGAAAAACGGATTCAGTACTTC. Encoded protein: CASSTATEKRIQYF.

The chain links TRBV24-1 to TRBJ1-1; 11 bases map to TRBD1. V was clipped by 2 bases and J by 3 bases; unmatched bases: 4. The CDR3 extends over 16 amino acids. Per the germline V gene, CDR1 is KGHDR and CDR2 is SFDVKD. CDR3 DNA: TGTGCCACCAGTGATTCACCGGGACAGGGGGACACTGAAGCTTTCTTT. Amino acid sequence: CATSDSPGQGDTEAFF.

The V gene is TRBV7-2, the J gene TRBJ1-1; 9 nucleotides match TRBD1. The trim removed 4 bases at V and 2 bases at J, leaving 11 bases unmatched. The CDR3 totals 17 residues. CDR1 and CDR2 (germline): SGHTA, FQGNSA. The CDR3 DNA sequence: TGTGCCAGCAGCTCAGTCGGACAGGGGACAGTAAACACTGAAGCTTTCTTT. Translated: CASSSVGQGTVNTEAFF.

The chain couples TRBV18 to TRBJ1-5, with TRBD1 matching 9 bases. After removal of 6 bases from V and 4 bases from J, the junction contained 10 bases not matched to a gene. The CDR3 spans 16 residues. From germline, CDR1 is KGHSH and CDR2 LQKENI. The CDR3 is CASSAQGAIGNQPQHF. The CDR3 DNA is TGTGCCAGCTCGGCACAGGGGGCAATTGGAAATCAGCCCCAGCATTTT.

V and J are TRBV3-1 (or the pseudogene TRBV3-2) and TRBJ2-2; 9 nucleotides align to TRBD2. The CDR3 is 15 residues long. Germline loops: CDR1 LGHDT, CDR2 YNNKEL (reference sequence). Trimming cost V 3 bases and J 7 bases; bases outside gene matches: 6. CDR3 DNA sequence: TGTGCCAGCAGCCAGGTCAGCGGGGGGCACGGGGAGCTGTTTTTT. This codes for CASSQVSGGHGELFF.

V usage is TRBV12-3 or TRBV12-4 and J usage is TRBJ1-5, with D maybe TRBD1 (5 bases). Trimming removed 6 bases from V and 1 base from J, with 7 bases in between. This CDR3 spans 13 amino acids. The CDR3 reads CASSGQSNQPQHF. CDR3 in DNA: TGTGCCAGCAGCGGACAAAGCAATCAGCCCCAGCATTTT.

The chain employs TRBV5-5 and TRBJ2-7, with 9 bases aligning to TRBD1. V was pared by 3 bases and J by 2 bases, with 6 bases of the junction left unmatched. CDR3 length: 15 residues. Per germline, CDR1 SGHKS and CDR2 YYEKEE (reference sequence). CDR3 coding DNA: TGTGCCAGCAGCTGGGGCGGGACAGGGACCTACGAGCAGTACTTC. Encoded protein: CASSWGGTGTYEQYF.

This sequence joins TRBV2 and TRBJ2-3; 12 nucleotides agree with TRBD2. V dropped 7 bases and J dropped 4; count of bases not matched to a gene: 6. Germline values: CDR1 SNHLY, CDR2 FYNNEI. The CDR3 sequence is 15 residues long. Here the CDR3 DNA reads TGTGCCAGCAAAACTAGCGGGGGGTTCTCAGATACGCAGTATTTT. Protein: CASKTSGGFSDTQYF.

The chain is built from TRBV4-3 and TRBJ2-1, with D possibly TRBD2 on 5 matching bases. This CDR3 spans 14 amino acids. V lost 4 bases to trimming and J lost 4 bases, with 11 bases between them. Germline CDR1 and CDR2: LGHNA and YSLEER. The CDR3 loop is CASSRTRQYNEQFF. The CDR3 nucleotides are TGCGCCAGCAGCCGAACTAGGCAGTACAATGAGCAGTTCTTC.

This clone was observed once. The chain couples TRBV14 to TRBJ2-6; TRBD2 might be the D (6 bases). The CDR3 contains 19 residues. V lost 1 base, J lost 4 bases, and 20 bases lay in between. Per the germline V gene, CDR1 is SGHDN and CDR2 is FVKESK. DNA for the CDR3: TGTGCCAGCAGCCAAGGCGCGGGCAGGGACTTAGGAGGGGCCAACGTCCTGACTTTC. Its protein product is CASSQGAGRDLGGANVLTF. The variable domain in full, completed from reference TRBV14 and TRBJ2-6, reads EAGVTQFPSHSVIEKGQTVTLRCDPISGHDNLYWYRRVMGKEIKFLLHFVKESKQDESGMPNNRFLAERTGGTYSTLKVQPAELEDSGVYFCASSQGAGRDLGGANVLTFGAGSRLTVL.

The rearrangement joins TRBV11-3 to TRBJ2-2; D perhaps matches TRBD2 (5 bases). The V gene lost 4 bases and the J gene lost 7 bases, with 10 bases spanning the gap. The CDR3 sequence is 13 residues long. In germline, CDR1 is SGHNT, CDR2 YENEEA. CDR3 bases: TGTGCCAGCAGCTCTAAAACTAGCGGGGAGCTGTTTTTT. This sequence encodes CASSSKTSGELFF.

In DNA form, the CDR3 reads TGTGCCAGCAGCTCCCTCGGGGGAAACACTGAAGCTTTCTTT. Amino acid sequence: CASSSLGGNTEAFF. The rearrangement links TRBV9 to TRBJ1-1; possible D gene TRBD1, 5 bases. The CDR3 totals 14 residues. V dropped 4 bases and J dropped 2 bases, with 12 bases sitting between them. From germline, CDR1 is SGDLS and CDR2 YYNGEE.

The chain recombines TRBV12-5 with TRBJ2-2; TRBD1 agrees at 7 bases. From germline, CDR1 is LGHNT and CDR2 FRNRAP. With V trimmed by 5 bases and J by 2 bases, 8 bases remained unmatched. The CDR3 is made up of 16 amino acids. The DNA of the CDR3 is TGTGCTAGTGGTCCTACAGGGGCCCCAAACACCGGGGAGCTGTTTTTT. It yields the protein CASGPTGAPNTGELFF.